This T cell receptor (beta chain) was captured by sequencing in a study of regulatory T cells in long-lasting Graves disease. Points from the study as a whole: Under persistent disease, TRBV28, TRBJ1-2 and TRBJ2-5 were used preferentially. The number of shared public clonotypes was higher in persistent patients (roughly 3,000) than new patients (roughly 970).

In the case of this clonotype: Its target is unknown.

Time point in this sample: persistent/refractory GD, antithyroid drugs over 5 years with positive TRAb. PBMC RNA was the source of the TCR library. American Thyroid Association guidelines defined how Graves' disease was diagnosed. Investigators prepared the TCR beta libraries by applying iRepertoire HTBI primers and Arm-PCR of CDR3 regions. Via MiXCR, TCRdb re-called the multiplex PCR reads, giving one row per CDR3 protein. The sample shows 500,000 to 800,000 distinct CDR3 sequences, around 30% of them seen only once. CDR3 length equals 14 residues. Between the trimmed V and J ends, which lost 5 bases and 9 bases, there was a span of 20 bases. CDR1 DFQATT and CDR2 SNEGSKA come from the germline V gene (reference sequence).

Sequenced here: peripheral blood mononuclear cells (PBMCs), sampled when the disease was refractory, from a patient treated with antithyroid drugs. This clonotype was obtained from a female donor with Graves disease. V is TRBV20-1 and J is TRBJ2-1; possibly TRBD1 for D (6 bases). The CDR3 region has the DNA TGCAGTGCTCCCCAATGGGACACTCTCGGTGAGCAGTTCTTC. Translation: CSAPQWDTLGEQFF.